This T cell receptor beta chain originates from a study of response to subunit inactivated influenza vaccine. Study-level findings and limits: There was a suggestion from the authors that each seasonal influenza vaccination recruits few new T cells.

For this clonotype: Its antigen is currently unknown.

V lost 1 base to trimming and J lost 2 bases, with 1 base between them. The CDR3 runs 12 residues. Germline-derived CDR1 and CDR2 are LNHNV and YYDKDF (reference sequence). TCRdb processed the RT-PCR reads anew with MiXCR; each CDR3 protein has one entry. The sample includes 500,000 to 600,000 distinct CDR3 sequences, 13% of them seen just once. The V gene is TRBV15, the J gene TRBJ2-3; D uncertain. This clonotype originated in a man over 45 who received an inactivated influenza vaccine. Source: PBMCs from blood, taken about 6 weeks after vaccination. The chain's CDR3 is CATSRVTDTQYF. In nucleotides, the CDR3 is TGTGCCACCAGCAGAGTCACAGATACGCAGTATTTT.